The clone carrying this T cell receptor (beta chain) has just one count. Produced via immunoSEQ multiplex PCR; TCRdb's table is partial and in-frame only. The repertoire holds around 25,000 clones, with around 84% as singletons. The CDR3 is made up of 16 amino acids. Germline lookup yields CDR1 SGHDT and CDR2 YYEEEE. Trimming stripped 4 bases from V and 0 bases from J, with 16 bases between. This sample was taken from a study of lymphopenia after photon versus proton radiotherapy. Specimen: peripheral blood, collected from a patient treated with photon-based radiotherapy. The clonotype comes from a middle-aged man with gastric cancer. The chain has TRBV5-6 and TRBJ1-1, with D possibly being TRBD1 (5 bases). Written as DNA, the CDR3 is TGTGCCAGCAGCATCCCTGGGGCCAGGGTGAACACTGAAGCTTTCTTT. Encoded protein: CASSIPGARVNTEAFF.